The present T cell receptor beta chain was sequenced within a study of beta chain features in type 1 diabetes. Isolated RNA was reverse transcribed in full, so expressed TCRB transcripts were sequenced. Sequenced by immunoSEQ multiplex PCR; TCRdb stores in-frame clones only, minus some. The repertoire holds more than 150,000 clones, with about an eighth as singletons. Germline V gene sequence: CDR1 GTSNPN, CDR2 SVGIG (reference sequence). The CDR3 covers 13 residues. V lost 3 bases and J lost 4; bases outside the gene matches: 5. This receptor was identified in a woman aged 18 to 35 in good health. Specimen: central memory CD4+ T cells from blood. The V and J genes are TRBV30 and TRBJ2-7; TRBD1 matches 8 bases. CDR3 sequence: CAWRRDRPYEQYF. The DNA of the CDR3 is TGTGCCTGGAGAAGGGACAGGCCTTACGAGCAGTACTTC.